This T cell receptor beta chain stems from a study of blood T cell repertoires in COVID-19. Repertoires were generated with immunoSEQ multiplex PCR, while TCRdb's copy carries only in-frame clones and drops some. The sample lists fewer than 10,000 clones; around 85% were seen once. This clone was picked up one time. This clonotype was obtained from a man in his 60s with acute or convalescent COVID-19. Sequenced: peripheral blood.

The CDR3 region is CASSYDPNSYYGYTF. The DNA for the CDR3 is TGTGCCAGCAGCTACGATCCGAACTCCTACTATGGCTACACCTTC. The rearrangement joins TRBV7-2 to TRBJ1-2; no clear D. V shed 4 bases and J shed 3 bases, with 15 bases lying between them. CDR1 is SGHTA and CDR2 is FQGNSA in the germline V gene. This CDR3 has 15 amino acids.